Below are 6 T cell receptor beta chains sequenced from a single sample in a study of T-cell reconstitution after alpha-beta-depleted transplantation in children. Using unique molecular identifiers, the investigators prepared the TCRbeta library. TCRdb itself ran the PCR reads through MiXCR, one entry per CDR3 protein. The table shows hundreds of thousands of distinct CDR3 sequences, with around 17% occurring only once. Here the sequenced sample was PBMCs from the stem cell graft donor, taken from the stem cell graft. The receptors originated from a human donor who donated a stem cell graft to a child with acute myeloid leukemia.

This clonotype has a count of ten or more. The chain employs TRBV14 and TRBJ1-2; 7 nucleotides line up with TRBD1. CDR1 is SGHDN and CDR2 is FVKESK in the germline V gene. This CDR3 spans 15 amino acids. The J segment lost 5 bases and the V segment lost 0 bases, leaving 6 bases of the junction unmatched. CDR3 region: CASSQDLTGEYGYTF. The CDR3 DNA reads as TGTGCCAGCAGCCAAGATCTAACAGGGGAATATGGCTACACCTTC.

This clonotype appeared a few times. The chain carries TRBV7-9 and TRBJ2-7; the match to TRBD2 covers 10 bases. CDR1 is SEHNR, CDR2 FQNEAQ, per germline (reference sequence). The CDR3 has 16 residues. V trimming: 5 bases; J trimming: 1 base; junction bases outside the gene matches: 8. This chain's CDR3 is CASSRGGTSASYEQYV. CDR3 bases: TGTGCCAGCAGCCGCGGAGGGACTAGCGCGTCCTACGAGCAGTACGTC.

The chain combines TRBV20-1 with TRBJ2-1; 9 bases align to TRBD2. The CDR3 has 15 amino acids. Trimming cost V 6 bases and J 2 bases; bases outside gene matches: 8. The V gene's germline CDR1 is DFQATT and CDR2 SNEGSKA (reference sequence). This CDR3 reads CSAISRGGAYNEQFF. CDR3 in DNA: TGCAGTGCCATAAGCCGCGGGGGGGCCTACAATGAGCAGTTCTTC.

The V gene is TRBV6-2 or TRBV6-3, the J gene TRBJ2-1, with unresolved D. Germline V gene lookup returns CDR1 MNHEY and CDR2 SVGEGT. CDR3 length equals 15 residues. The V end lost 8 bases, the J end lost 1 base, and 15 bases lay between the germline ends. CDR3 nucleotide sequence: TGTGCCAGCGGCGTTGGGCTTTCTTCCTACAATGAGCAGTTCTTC. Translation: CASGVGLSSYNEQFF.

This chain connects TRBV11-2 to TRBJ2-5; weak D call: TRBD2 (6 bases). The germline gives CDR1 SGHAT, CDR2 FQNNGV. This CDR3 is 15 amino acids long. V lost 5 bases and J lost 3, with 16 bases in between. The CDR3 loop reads CASSPPLGEEETQYF. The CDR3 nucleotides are TGTGCCAGCAGCCCACCATTAGGGGAGGAAGAGACCCAGTACTTC.

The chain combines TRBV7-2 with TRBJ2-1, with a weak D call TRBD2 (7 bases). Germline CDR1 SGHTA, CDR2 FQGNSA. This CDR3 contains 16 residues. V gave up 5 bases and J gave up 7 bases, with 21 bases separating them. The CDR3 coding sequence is TGTGCCAGCAGCCCTAACAAGGGGGGGGGTGGGAATGAGCAGTTCTTC. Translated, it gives CASSPNKGGGGNEQFF.